The 26 T cell receptor beta chains given below trace back to one sample, sequenced in a study of cytomegalovirus exposure and HLA in healthy donors. The PCR employed 60 Vbeta primers together with 13 Jbeta primers. Produced via immunoSEQ multiplex PCR; TCRdb's table is partial and in-frame only. The sample contains around 140,000 clones, roughly three fifths of which appear only once. The specimen was PBMCs. The receptors here all came from a woman between 40 and 55 years old in good health and CMV-seronegative.

This chain connects TRBV5-1 to TRBJ1-2, with 10 nucleotides matching TRBD1. V shed 0 bases, J shed 6 bases, and the junction held 5 bases outside the gene matches. Germline lookup yields CDR1 SGHRS and CDR2 YFSETQ. This CDR3 is 15 amino acids long. Here the CDR3 DNA reads TGCGCCAGCAGCTTGGCCGGACAGGGGGAAAATGGCTACACCTTC. Translation: CASSLAGQGENGYTF.

This chain links TRBV2 with TRBJ1-3; possible D gene TRBD1, 6 bases. Trimming pared 6 bases from V and 2 bases from J, leaving 14 bases between. This CDR3 has 15 residues. Germline V gene lookup returns CDR1 SNHLY and CDR2 FYNNEI. For the CDR3, the DNA is TGTGCCAGCAGGGGGACAAGACAACCTGGAAACACCATATATTTT. Its protein product is CASRGTRQPGNTIYF.

The chain links TRBV4-2 to TRBJ2-1; 11 nucleotides match TRBD2. The V gene's germline CDR1 is LGHNA and CDR2 YNFKEQ. This CDR3 spans 17 amino acids. Trimming took 0 bases from V and 4 from J; bases not matched to a gene: 5. Here the CDR3 reads CASSQDTSGGSYNEQFF. In DNA form, the CDR3 reads TGTGCCAGCAGCCAAGATACTAGCGGGGGCTCTTACAATGAGCAGTTCTTC.

This clone was detected once. This CDR3 is CASSFAGQGASPLHF. For the CDR3, the DNA is TGCGCCAGCAGCTTTGCCGGACAGGGGGCATCACCCCTCCACTTT. The chain recombines TRBV5-1 with TRBJ1-6, with 11 bases fitting TRBD1. The germline CDR1 and CDR2 sequences are SGHRS and YFSETQ. V lost 2 bases, J lost 10 bases, and 5 bases stayed unmatched. The CDR3 extends over 15 amino acids.

This chain links TRBV28 with TRBJ2-5; D remains unclear. Judging by the DNA end, TRBJ2-7 fits better; the J call may be wrong. The germline V gene encodes CDR1 MDHEN and CDR2 SYDVKM. The CDR3 loop spans 11 amino acids. CDR3 coding DNA: TGTGCCAGCAGGTCGTACTACGAGCAGTACTTC. Translating it yields CASRSYYEQYF.

This clone was detected a few times. V usage is TRBV7-2 and J usage is TRBJ1-2, with a tentative D call TRBD1 (5 bases). From germline, CDR1 is SGHTA and CDR2 FQGNSA. V was shortened by 0 bases and J by 8 bases, with 7 bases between the two germline ends. The CDR3 is made up of 12 amino acids. The CDR3 nucleotides read TGTGCCAGCAGCTTAGCTAGGGGCGGCTACACCTTC. Residues: CASSLARGGYTF.

This clone was picked up a small number of times. This rearrangement joins TRBV5-8 to TRBJ2-7; D is unclear. CDR3 length equals 14 residues. With 0 bases removed from V and 0 bases from J, the gap between germline ends came to 7 bases. Germline loops: CDR1 SGHTS, CDR2 YDEGEE. The DNA of the CDR3 is TGTGCCAGCAGCTTGGCTTCTTCCTCCTACGAGCAGTACTTC. Protein: CASSLASSSYEQYF.

The V gene is TRBV7-9, the J gene TRBJ1-1; weak D call: TRBD1 (6 bases). V gave up 5 bases and J gave up 1 base, with 14 bases separating them. The CDR3 is 15 amino acids. Germline V gene lookup returns CDR1 SEHNR and CDR2 FQNEAQ (reference sequence). The CDR3 here is CASSVWTATNTEAFF. The CDR3 region has the DNA TGTGCCAGCAGCGTTTGGACAGCGACGAACACTGAAGCTTTCTTT.

CDR3 in DNA: TGTGCCAGCAGTTACGAGACAGGATTATCACCCCTCCACTTT. Residues: CASSYETGLSPLHF. The chain has TRBV6-6 and TRBJ1-6; D is perhaps TRBD1 (6 bases). Germline V lookup: CDR1 MNHNY, CDR2 SVGAGI (reference sequence). There are 14 residues in the CDR3. V shed 2 bases and J shed 10 bases, with 12 bases lying between them.

The rearrangement uses TRBV7-3 and TRBJ2-5; 9 positions agree with TRBD1. The CDR3 runs to 15 residues. CDR1 is SGHTA, CDR2 FQGTGA, per germline. After removal of 4 bases from V and 4 bases from J, the junction contained 7 bases not matched to a gene. This chain's CDR3 is CASSSGTGKRETQYF. The CDR3 coding sequence is TGTGCCAGCAGCTCAGGGACAGGGAAACGAGAGACCCAGTACTTC.

This clone occurred once. Additional DNA sequences in this sample encode the identical CDR3. V and J are TRBV5-6 and TRBJ1-1; D is unresolved. Per germline, CDR1 SGHDT and CDR2 YYEEEE. Trimming cost V 0 bases and J 1 base, with 7 bases left between them. The CDR3 sequence is 14 residues long. The CDR3 nucleotides are TGTGCCAGCAGCTTGGGAGGGAGGAACACTGAAGCTTTCTTT. It yields the protein CASSLGGRNTEAFF.

The chain has TRBV7-4 and TRBJ1-4; D possibly corresponds to TRBD1 (6 bases). Germline values: CDR1 SGHVT, CDR2 SQSDAQ. V lost 1 base and J lost 8, with 20 bases in between. The CDR3 sequence is 17 residues long. The CDR3 DNA sequence: TGTGCCAGCAGCTTAGAACACAGGGCAGCCGGTATAGAAAAACTGTTTTTT. Translation gives CASSLEHRAAGIEKLFF.

The rearrangement uses TRBV10-3 and TRBJ1-2; 9 bases line up with TRBD1. Trimming at V came to 6 bases and at J to 8 bases, leaving 10 bases not matched to a gene. CDR1 and CDR2 from the germline V gene are ENHRY and SYGVKD. The CDR3 sequence is 14 residues long. The CDR3 here is CAIRGGQGVYGYTF. CDR3 DNA sequence: TGTGCCATCAGGGGGGGACAGGGAGTTTACGGCTACACCTTC.

V is TRBV30 and J is TRBJ1-2; tentatively, D is TRBD1 (6 bases). V was clipped by 0 bases and J by 4 bases, with 15 bases between them. Germline CDR1 GTSNPN, CDR2 SVGIG (reference sequence). The CDR3 is 15 residues long. CDR3 sequence: CAWSVLDRRLYGYTF. Here the CDR3 DNA reads TGTGCCTGGAGTGTTCTGGACAGAAGGCTCTATGGCTACACCTTC.

There are a few counts of this clone. The rearrangement uses TRBV6-6 and TRBJ1-5, with 8 bases matching TRBD1. Germline V gene sequence: CDR1 MNHNY, CDR2 SVGAGI (reference sequence). Trimming cost V 0 bases and J 5 bases; bases outside gene matches: 3. This CDR3 is built from 15 residues. Here the CDR3 DNA reads TGTGCCAGCAGTTACTCGTTGACAGGGGATCAGCCCCAGCATTTT. Its translation is CASSYSLTGDQPQHF.

The table lists this clone with a few counts. V is TRBV5-4 and J is TRBJ1-1; perhaps TRBD1 as D (5 bases). CDR3 length: 14 residues. Germline CDR1 is SGHNT and CDR2 is YYREEE (reference sequence). The V end lost 3 bases, the J end lost 3 bases, and 12 bases lay between the germline ends. The CDR3 sequence: CASSWGGEDTEAFF. The DNA for the CDR3 is TGTGCCAGCAGCTGGGGGGGGGAGGACACTGAAGCTTTCTTT.

The chain is built from TRBV4-2 and TRBJ1-6; 8 positions agree with TRBD1. Germline CDR1 is LGHNA and CDR2 is YNFKEQ. The CDR3 length is 15 residues. The J segment lost 9 bases and the V segment lost 4 bases, leaving 8 bases of the junction unmatched. The CDR3 here is CASSPDRGRGSPLHF. DNA for the CDR3: TGTGCCAGCAGCCCAGACAGGGGAAGGGGTTCACCCCTCCACTTT.

J is TRBJ2-1 and V is TRBV5-1; possible D gene TRBD2, 5 bases. V lost 4 bases to trimming and J lost 0 bases, with 14 bases between them. The CDR3 totals 16 residues. Germline V lookup: CDR1 SGHRS, CDR2 YFSETQ. The CDR3 here is CASSPTEVYSYNEQFF. In nucleotides, the CDR3 is TGCGCCAGCAGCCCTACGGAGGTCTACTCCTACAATGAGCAGTTCTTC.

The J gene is TRBJ2-2, the V gene TRBV4-2, with D perhaps matching TRBD1 (5 bases). CDR3 size: 15 residues. The germline gives CDR1 LGHNA, CDR2 YNFKEQ. V dropped 1 base and J dropped 4 bases, with 10 bases sitting between them. CDR3 DNA sequence: TGTGCCAGCAGCCAAGTCGACAGAGGCACCGGGGAGCTGTTTTTT. This gives the protein CASSQVDRGTGELFF.

The V gene is TRBV14, the J gene TRBJ2-2; 8 bases fit TRBD2. This CDR3 region has 16 residues. V gave up 4 bases and J gave up 2 bases; unmatched junction bases: 6. In germline, CDR1 is SGHDN, CDR2 FVKESK. In DNA, the CDR3 is TGTGCCAGCAGCCGTCGGACTAGCCTAAACACCGGGGAGCTGTTTTTT. Protein: CASSRRTSLNTGELFF.

The chain is built from TRBV18 and TRBJ2-5; D remains ambiguous. CDR3 length equals 15 residues. The germline CDR1 and CDR2 sequences are KGHSH and LQKENI. V shed 1 base and J shed 0 bases, with 9 bases lying between them. CDR3 in amino acids: CASSPQWSDQETQYF. The DNA for the CDR3 is TGTGCCAGCTCACCACAATGGAGCGACCAAGAGACCCAGTACTTC.

The chain carries TRBV7-6 and TRBJ1-3; TRBD1 matches 7 bases. The germline CDR1 and CDR2 sequences are SGHVS and FNYEAQ. The V gene end was trimmed by 5 bases and the J gene end by 0 bases; junction bases not matched to a gene: 7. This CDR3 is 16 amino acids long. The CDR3 coding sequence is TGTGCCAGCAGCAGGGGACAGCCTAGCTCTGGAAACACCATATATTTT. It translates to CASSRGQPSSGNTIYF.

The gene calls are TRBV7-7 and TRBJ2-1; D may be TRBD2 (6 bases). Deletions cut 4 bases from V and 8 bases from J, with 18 bases between. This CDR3 has 15 residues. The germline gives CDR1 SSHAT, CDR2 FNYEAQ (reference sequence). CDR3 nucleotides: TGTGCCAGCAGCTCCGGGGAAGGCCGGGACTATGAGCAGTTCTTC. Translating it yields CASSSGEGRDYEQFF.

The V gene is TRBV9, the J gene TRBJ2-7, with D perhaps TRBD2 (5 bases). CDR1 is SGDLS and CDR2 is YYNGEE in the germline V gene. V lost 3 bases to trimming and J lost 1 base, with 14 bases between them. The CDR3 extends over 15 amino acids. CDR3 in DNA: TGTGCCAGCAGCGAAGGGCGAGCGGATTCCTACGAGCAGTACTTC. Translated, it gives CASSEGRADSYEQYF.

This clone turned up a few times. The chain has TRBV19 and TRBJ1-2; 8 bases are shared with TRBD1. CDR3 length: 13 amino acids. V lost 5 bases and J lost 8; bases outside the gene matches: 7. Looked up from germline, CDR1 is LNHDA and CDR2 is SQIVND (reference sequence). CDR3 nucleotide sequence: TGTGCCAGTAGTCCGACCGCAGGGGGCGGCTACACCTTC. Translating gives CASSPTAGGGYTF.

This clone came up a few times. The chain uses TRBV6-1 and TRBJ1-4; D is perhaps TRBD1 (5 bases). The length of the CDR3 is 14 residues. CDR1 MNHNS and CDR2 SASEGT come from the germline V gene. V was shortened by 7 bases and J by 6 bases, with 15 bases between the two germline ends. CDR3 amino acids: CASTTGGIDEKLFF. The CDR3, as DNA: TGTGCCAGCACCACCGGGGGGATTGATGAAAAACTGTTTTTT.